This T cell receptor (beta chain) stems from a study of CD8+CD57+ T cells in acquired aplastic anemia. Background on the study: Quantities of DNA derived from sorted CD4+ and CD8+ cells averaged approximately 3.5 ug. Reads per healthy sample averaged around 10 million (CD4+) and under 13 million (CD8+).

Germline values: CDR1 KGHDR, CDR2 SFDVKD. The CDR3 extends over 13 amino acids. The J segment lost 5 bases and the V segment lost 7 bases, leaving 4 bases of the junction unmatched. Genomic DNA, serving as template, underwent TCR beta VDJ and CDR3 profiling. A single record per CDR3 protein comes from TCRdb applying MiXCR to the reads. Of around 230,000 distinct CDR3 sequences listed, over 55% are singletons. The specimen was sorted CD4+, CD8+, or CD8+CD57+ T cells (not recorded which) from PBMCs. This TCR came from a human donor in good health. V gene TRBV24-1 combines with J gene TRBJ2-3; 8 bases map to TRBD2. The CDR3 reads CATRTSVEDTQYF. The CDR3 coding sequence is TGTGCCACCAGGACTAGCGTGGAAGATACGCAGTATTTT.